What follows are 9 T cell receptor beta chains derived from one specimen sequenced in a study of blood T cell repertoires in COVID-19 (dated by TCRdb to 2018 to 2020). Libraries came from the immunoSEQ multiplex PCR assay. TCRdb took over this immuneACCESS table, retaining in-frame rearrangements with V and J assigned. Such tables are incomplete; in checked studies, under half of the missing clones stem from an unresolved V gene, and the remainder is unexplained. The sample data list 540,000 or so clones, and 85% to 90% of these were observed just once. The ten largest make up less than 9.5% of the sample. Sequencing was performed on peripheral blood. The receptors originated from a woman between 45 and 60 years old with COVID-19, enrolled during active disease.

CDR3 nucleotides: TGTGCCAGCAGTTACATCTGGGACAGAGGCACCGGGGAGCTGTTTTTT. It codes for CASSYIWDRGTGELFF. The J gene is TRBJ2-2, the V gene TRBV6-5; TRBD1 agrees at 7 bases. The germline CDR1 and CDR2 sequences are MNHEY and SVGAGI. The CDR3 runs to 16 residues. The V and J ends lost 2 bases and 4 bases, in that order; junction bases with no gene match: 7.

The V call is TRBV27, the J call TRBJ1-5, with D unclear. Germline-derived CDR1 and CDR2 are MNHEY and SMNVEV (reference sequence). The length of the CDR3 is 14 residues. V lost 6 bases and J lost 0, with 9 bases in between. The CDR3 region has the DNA TGTGCCAGCAGGTCGGGGTTTAGCAATCAGCCCCAGCATTTT. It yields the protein CASRSGFSNQPQHF.

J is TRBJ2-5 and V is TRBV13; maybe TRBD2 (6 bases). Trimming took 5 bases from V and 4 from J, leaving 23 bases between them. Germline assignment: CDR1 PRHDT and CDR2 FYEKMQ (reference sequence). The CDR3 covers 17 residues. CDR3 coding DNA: TGTGCCAGCAGCCCCACCGGGAGCGTAGCGAGGCGAGAGACCCAGTACTTC. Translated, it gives CASSPTGSVARRETQYF.

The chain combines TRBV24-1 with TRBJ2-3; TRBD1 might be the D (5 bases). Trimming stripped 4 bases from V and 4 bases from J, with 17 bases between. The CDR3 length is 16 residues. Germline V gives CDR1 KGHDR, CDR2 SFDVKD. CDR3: CATSESTAPDPDTQYF. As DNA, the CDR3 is TGTGCCACCAGTGAGTCGACAGCTCCCGATCCAGATACGCAGTATTTT.

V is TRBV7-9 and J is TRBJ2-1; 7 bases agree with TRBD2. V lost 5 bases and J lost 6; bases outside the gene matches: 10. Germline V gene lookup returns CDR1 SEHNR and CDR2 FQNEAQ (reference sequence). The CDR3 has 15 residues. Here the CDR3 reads CASSHGLGGPNEQFF. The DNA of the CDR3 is TGTGCCAGCAGCCATGGACTAGGTGGGCCCAATGAGCAGTTCTTC.

CDR3 residues: CASSLDLSGVSSYNEQFF. As DNA, the CDR3 is TGTGCCAGCAGCTTAGATCTGTCGGGGGTAAGCTCCTACAATGAGCAGTTCTTC. V and J are TRBV11-2 and TRBJ2-1, with D possibly matching TRBD2 (6 bases). V was trimmed by 0 bases and J by 0 bases, leaving 15 bases between them. This CDR3 spans 18 amino acids. The germline CDR1 and CDR2 sequences are SGHAT and FQNNGV.

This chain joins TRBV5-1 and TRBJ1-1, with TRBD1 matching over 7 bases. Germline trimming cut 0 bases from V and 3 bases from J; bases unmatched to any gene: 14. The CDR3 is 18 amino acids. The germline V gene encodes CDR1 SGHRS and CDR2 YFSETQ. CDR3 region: CASSLAQEGAPPDTEAFF. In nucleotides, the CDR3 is TGCGCCAGCAGCTTGGCCCAAGAGGGGGCCCCTCCGGACACTGAAGCTTTCTTT.

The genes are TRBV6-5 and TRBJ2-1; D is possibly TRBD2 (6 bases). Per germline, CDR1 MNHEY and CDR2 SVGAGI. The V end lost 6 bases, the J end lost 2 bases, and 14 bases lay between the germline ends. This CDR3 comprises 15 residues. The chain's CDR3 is CASSRDGGAYNEQFF. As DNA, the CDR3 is TGTGCCAGCAGCCGGGACGGGGGAGCCTACAATGAGCAGTTCTTC.

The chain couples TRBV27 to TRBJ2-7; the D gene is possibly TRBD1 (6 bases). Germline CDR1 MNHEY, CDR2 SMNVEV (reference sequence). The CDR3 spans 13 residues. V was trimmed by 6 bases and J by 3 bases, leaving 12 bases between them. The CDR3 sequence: CASRRQDYYEQYF. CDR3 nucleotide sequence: TGTGCCAGCAGAAGACAGGATTACTACGAGCAGTACTTC.